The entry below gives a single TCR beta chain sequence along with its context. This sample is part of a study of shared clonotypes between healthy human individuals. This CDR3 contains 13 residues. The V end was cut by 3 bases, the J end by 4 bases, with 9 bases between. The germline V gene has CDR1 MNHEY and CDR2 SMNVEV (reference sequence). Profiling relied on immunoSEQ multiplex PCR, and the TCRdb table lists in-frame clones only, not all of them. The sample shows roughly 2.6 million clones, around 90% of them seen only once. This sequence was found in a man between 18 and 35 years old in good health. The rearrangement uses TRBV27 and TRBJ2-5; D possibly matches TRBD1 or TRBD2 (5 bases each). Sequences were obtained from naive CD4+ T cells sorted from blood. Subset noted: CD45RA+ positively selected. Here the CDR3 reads CASSLRGGETQYF. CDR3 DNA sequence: TGTGCCAGCAGTTTGAGGGGTGGAGAGACCCAGTACTTC.